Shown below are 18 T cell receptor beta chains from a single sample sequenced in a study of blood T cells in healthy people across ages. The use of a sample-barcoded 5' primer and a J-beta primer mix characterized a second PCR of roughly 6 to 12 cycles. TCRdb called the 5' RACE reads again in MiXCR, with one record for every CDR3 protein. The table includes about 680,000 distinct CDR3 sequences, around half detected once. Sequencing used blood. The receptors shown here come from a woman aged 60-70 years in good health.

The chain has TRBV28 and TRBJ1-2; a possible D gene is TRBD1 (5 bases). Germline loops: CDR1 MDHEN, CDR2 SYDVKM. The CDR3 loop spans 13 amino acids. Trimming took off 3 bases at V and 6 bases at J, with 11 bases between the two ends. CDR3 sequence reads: CASSFRRGDGYTF. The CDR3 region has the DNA TGTGCCAGCAGTTTCCGTCGGGGGGATGGCTACACCTTC.

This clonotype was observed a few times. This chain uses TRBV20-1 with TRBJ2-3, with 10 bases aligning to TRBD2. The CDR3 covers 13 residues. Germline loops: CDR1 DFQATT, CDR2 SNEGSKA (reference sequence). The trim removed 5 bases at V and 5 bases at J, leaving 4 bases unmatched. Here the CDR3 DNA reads TGCAGTGCTGGGAAGCGGGAGGGAGATACGCAGTATTTT. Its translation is CSAGKREGDTQYF.

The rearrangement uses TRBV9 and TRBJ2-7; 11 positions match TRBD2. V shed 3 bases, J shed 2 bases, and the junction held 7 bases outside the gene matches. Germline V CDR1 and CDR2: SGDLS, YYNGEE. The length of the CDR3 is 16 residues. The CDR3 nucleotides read TGTGCCAGCAGCGCCGGGGGACTAGCGGAACCCTACGAGCAGTACTTC. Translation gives CASSAGGLAEPYEQYF.

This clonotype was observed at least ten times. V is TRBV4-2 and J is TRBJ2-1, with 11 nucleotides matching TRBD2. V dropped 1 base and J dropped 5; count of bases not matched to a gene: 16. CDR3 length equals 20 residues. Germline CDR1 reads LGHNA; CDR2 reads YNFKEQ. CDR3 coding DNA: TGTGCCAGCAGCCAAGTGAGGGGGGGGGTTGGGACTAGCGGTAACAATGAGCAGTTCTTC. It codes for CASSQVRGGVGTSGNNEQFF.

CDR3: CSARDPLAGASPYNEQYF. In nucleotides, the CDR3 is TGCAGTGCTAGAGATCCACTAGCGGGAGCCAGCCCCTACAATGAGCAGTACTTC. This sequence joins TRBV20-1 and TRBJ2-1, with TRBD2 matching 11 bases. The J call may be mistaken, given a closer DNA end match to TRBJ2-7. This CDR3 has 18 residues. The germline CDR1 and CDR2 sequences are DFQATT and SNEGSKA (reference sequence).

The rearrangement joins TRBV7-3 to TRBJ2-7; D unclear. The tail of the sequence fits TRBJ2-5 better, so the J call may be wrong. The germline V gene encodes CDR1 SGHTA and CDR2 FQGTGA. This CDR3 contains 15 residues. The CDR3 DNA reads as TGTGCCAGCAGCTTAGAGGCAAACCGCTTTGAGACCCAGTACTTC. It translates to CASSLEANRFETQYF.

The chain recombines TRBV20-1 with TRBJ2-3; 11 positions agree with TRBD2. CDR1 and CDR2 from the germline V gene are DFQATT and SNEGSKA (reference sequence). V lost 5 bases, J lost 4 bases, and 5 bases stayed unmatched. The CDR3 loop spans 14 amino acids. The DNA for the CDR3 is TGCAGTGCTGATAGCGGGAGGGGAGCAGATACGCAGTATTTT. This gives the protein CSADSGRGADTQYF.

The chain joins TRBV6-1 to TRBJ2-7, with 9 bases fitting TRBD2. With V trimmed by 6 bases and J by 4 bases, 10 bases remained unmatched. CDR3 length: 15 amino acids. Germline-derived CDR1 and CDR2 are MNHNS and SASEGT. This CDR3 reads CASSAGSAGGYEQYF. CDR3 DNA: TGTGCCAGCAGCGCGGGGTCTGCGGGAGGGTACGAGCAGTACTTC.

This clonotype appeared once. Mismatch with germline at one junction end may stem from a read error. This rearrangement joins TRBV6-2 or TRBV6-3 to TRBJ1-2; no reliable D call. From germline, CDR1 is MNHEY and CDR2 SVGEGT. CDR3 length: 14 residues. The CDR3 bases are TGTGCCGGCAGCCCGCGGACGGAAAACTATGGCTACACCTTC. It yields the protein CAGSPRTENYGYTF.

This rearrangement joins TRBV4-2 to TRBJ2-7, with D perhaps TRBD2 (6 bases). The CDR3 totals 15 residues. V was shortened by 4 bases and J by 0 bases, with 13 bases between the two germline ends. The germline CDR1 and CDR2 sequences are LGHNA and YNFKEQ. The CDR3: CASSRTGSDSYEQYF. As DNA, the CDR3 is TGTGCCAGCAGCCGTACCGGGAGTGACTCCTACGAGCAGTACTTC.

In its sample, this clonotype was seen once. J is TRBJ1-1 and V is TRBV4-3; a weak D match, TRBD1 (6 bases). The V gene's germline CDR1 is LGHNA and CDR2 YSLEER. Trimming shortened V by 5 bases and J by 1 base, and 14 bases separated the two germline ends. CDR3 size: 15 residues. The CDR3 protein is CASSFEGGRNTEAFF. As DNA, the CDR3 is TGCGCCAGCAGCTTCGAAGGGGGAAGGAACACTGAAGCTTTCTTT.

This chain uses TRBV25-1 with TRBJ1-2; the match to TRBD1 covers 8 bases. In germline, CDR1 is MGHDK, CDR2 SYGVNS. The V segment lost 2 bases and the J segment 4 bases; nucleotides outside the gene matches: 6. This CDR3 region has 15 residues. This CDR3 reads CASSEPSGGIYGYTF. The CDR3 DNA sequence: TGTGCCAGCAGTGAACCCTCAGGGGGCATCTATGGCTACACCTTC.

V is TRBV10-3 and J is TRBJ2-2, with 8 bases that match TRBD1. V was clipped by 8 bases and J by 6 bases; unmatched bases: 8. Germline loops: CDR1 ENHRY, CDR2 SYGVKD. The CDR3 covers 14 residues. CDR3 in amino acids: CAIGGQGSAGELFF. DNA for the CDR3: TGTGCCATCGGAGGACAGGGCTCGGCCGGGGAGCTGTTTTTT.

The CDR3 is CASSVGTRTGDEQFF. The DNA for the CDR3 is TGTGCCAGCAGTGTCGGGACCCGGACGGGCGATGAGCAGTTCTTC. The V and J genes are TRBV6-1 and TRBJ2-1; TRBD1 or TRBD2 may be the D gene (5 bases each). V dropped 4 bases and J dropped 8 bases, with 18 bases sitting between them. The CDR3 consists of 15 residues. The V gene's germline CDR1 is MNHNS and CDR2 SASEGT.

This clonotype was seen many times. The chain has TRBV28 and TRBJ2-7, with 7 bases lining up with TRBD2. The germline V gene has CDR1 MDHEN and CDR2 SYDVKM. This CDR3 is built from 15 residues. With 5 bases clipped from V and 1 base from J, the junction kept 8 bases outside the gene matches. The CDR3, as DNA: TGTGCCAGCAGTGGGGGAGGGGAGTCATCCTACGAGCAGTACTTC. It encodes CASSGGGESSYEQYF.

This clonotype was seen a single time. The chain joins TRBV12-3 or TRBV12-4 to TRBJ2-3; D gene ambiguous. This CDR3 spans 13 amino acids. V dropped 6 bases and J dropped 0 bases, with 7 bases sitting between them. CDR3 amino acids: CASSEWSTDTQYF. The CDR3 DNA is TGTGCCAGCAGCGAATGGAGCACAGATACGCAGTATTTT.

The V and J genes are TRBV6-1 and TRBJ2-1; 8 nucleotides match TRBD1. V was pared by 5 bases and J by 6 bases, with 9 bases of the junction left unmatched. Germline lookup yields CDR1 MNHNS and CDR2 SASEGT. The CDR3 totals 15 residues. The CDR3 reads CASSSGQGGGNEQFF. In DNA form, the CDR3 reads TGTGCCAGCAGTTCCGGACAGGGTGGGGGCAATGAGCAGTTCTTC.

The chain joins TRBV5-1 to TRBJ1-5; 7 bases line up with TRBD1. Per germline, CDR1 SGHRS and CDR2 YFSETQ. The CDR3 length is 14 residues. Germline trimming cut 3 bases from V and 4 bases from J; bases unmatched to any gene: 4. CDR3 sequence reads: CASSSGTENQPQHF. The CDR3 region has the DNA TGCGCCAGCAGCTCAGGGACAGAAAATCAGCCCCAGCATTTT.